The 28 T cell receptor beta chains in this list originate from one sample, sequenced in a study of technical replicates of blood from a handful of donors (dated by TCRdb to about 2017). Libraries were made using the immunoSEQ multiplex PCR assay. This immuneACCESS table, as held by TCRdb, lists in-frame sequences with V and J called but not all clones. Of the missing ones, under half trace to an unresolved V gene in checked studies; the others have no known cause. This sample lists just over 95,000 clones; roughly 94% were detected once. In total, the top ten clones hold about 0.3% of the sample. Sequences were obtained from T cells isolated from PBMCs. The source is a human donor in good health.

CDR3 sequence (DNA): TGTGCCAGCAGTCCTATATGGGGAGAAGGGCCCACTGAAGCTTTCTTT. The encoded protein is CASSPIWGEGPTEAFF. The rearrangement links TRBV27 to TRBJ1-1; D is uncertain. This CDR3 comprises 16 residues. The germline V gene has CDR1 MNHEY and CDR2 SMNVEV (reference sequence). The V gene lost 5 bases and the J gene lost 4 bases, with 20 bases spanning the gap.

This chain links TRBV6-6 with TRBJ1-1, with D perhaps TRBD1 (5 bases). CDR3 length equals 13 residues. V was clipped by 4 bases and J by 6 bases, with 12 bases between them. Germline V gene data show CDR1 as MNHNY and CDR2 as SVGAGI (reference sequence). The CDR3 loop is CASSWLGDSEAFF. The CDR3 coding sequence is TGTGCCAGCAGTTGGTTAGGGGACTCTGAAGCTTTCTTT.

J is TRBJ2-3 and V is TRBV6-1; 11 nucleotides agree with TRBD1. CDR1 and CDR2 from the germline V gene are MNHNS and SASEGT. The trim removed 7 bases at V and 3 bases at J, leaving 6 bases unmatched. This CDR3 is built from 15 residues. The CDR3 spells CASTEGQGATDTQYF. The CDR3 DNA is TGTGCCAGCACCGAAGGACAGGGGGCGACAGATACGCAGTATTTT.

The CDR3 region has the DNA TGTGCCAGCAGCTTAACGGAGGAATTGAAGTACGAGCAGTACTTC. Translation: CASSLTEELKYEQYF. The chain is built from TRBV6-5 and TRBJ2-7, with a weak D call TRBD2 (5 bases). The CDR3 is 15 residues long. V was pared by 6 bases and J by 4 bases, with 19 bases between. Germline values: CDR1 MNHEY, CDR2 SVGAGI.

In DNA form, the CDR3 reads TGTGCCAGCAGTGGGGGGACAGGCGTTCGGGGGGGAAACACCATATATTTT. Its translation is CASSGGTGVRGGNTIYF. The rearrangement links TRBV25-1 to TRBJ1-3; 8 bases are a match to TRBD1. The trim removed 4 bases at V and 4 bases at J, leaving 12 bases unmatched. CDR1 and CDR2 from the germline V gene are MGHDK and SYGVNS. The CDR3 is 17 amino acids.

The V and J genes are TRBV9 and TRBJ2-2, with 8 bases that match TRBD2. J gave up 4 bases and V 2 bases, and 7 bases lay outside the gene matches. CDR1 SGDLS and CDR2 YYNGEE come from the germline V gene. The CDR3 sequence is 16 residues long. The CDR3 bases are TGTGCCAGCAGCGTTCCGTCCCGGGAGGGCACCGGGGAGCTGTTTTTT. Amino acids: CASSVPSREGTGELFF.

J is TRBJ1-2 and V is TRBV11-1; 8 nucleotides agree with TRBD1. The CDR3 covers 15 residues. V shed 4 bases, J shed 8 bases, and the junction held 12 bases outside the gene matches. Germline CDR1 is SGHAT and CDR2 is FQDESV (reference sequence). DNA for the CDR3: TGTGCCAGCAGCTCCCAGTACGGACAGGGCCAAGGCTACACCTTC. Translation: CASSSQYGQGQGYTF. The variable domain in full, with the rest retrieved from reference TRBV11-1 and TRBJ1-2, is EAEVAQSPRYKITEKSQAVAFWCDPISGHATLYWYRQILGQGPELLVQFQDESVVDDSQLPKDRFSAERLKGVDSTLKIQPAELGDSAMYLCASSSQYGQGQGYTFGSGTRLTVV.

This clone was detected once. The CDR3 reads CASSPSSGALFF. Here the CDR3 DNA reads TGTGCCAGCTCACCATCCAGCGGAGCACTGTTTTTT. The rearrangement links TRBV18 to TRBJ1-4, with D uncertain. In germline, CDR1 is KGHSH, CDR2 LQKENI. Trimming shortened V by 2 bases and J by 13 bases, and 11 bases separated the two germline ends. CDR3 size: 12 residues.

V usage is TRBV2 and J usage is TRBJ2-7, with TRBD2 as a possible D gene (5 bases). The germline gives CDR1 SNHLY, CDR2 FYNNEI. Trimming removed 2 bases from V and 13 bases from J, with 15 bases in between. This CDR3 is built from 12 residues. The CDR3 here is CASSEQGRAEYF. CDR3 DNA: TGTGCCAGCAGTGAACAAGGTCGAGCGGAATACTTC.

This clone was seen only once. Relative to the germline gene, one junction end is altered; a read error may explain this. This rearrangement joins TRBV5-1 to TRBJ2-2; TRBD2 matches 7 bases. The CDR3 runs to 16 residues. Germline loops: CDR1 SGHRS, CDR2 YFSETQ. CDR3 region: CASSLVGLVGAGELSF. The DNA for the CDR3 is TGCGCCAGCAGCTTGGTAGGACTAGTCGGGGCCGGGGAGCTGTCTTTT.

The rearrangement joins TRBV4-1 to TRBJ2-2, with TRBD2 as a possible D gene (5 bases). This CDR3 region has 16 residues. Germline V gene data show CDR1 as MGHRA and CDR2 as YSYEKL. The V end lost 3 bases, the J end lost 0 bases, and 11 bases lay between the germline ends. The CDR3 coding sequence is TGCGCCAGCAGCCAGACGCGGGTTCCGAACACCGGGGAGCTGTTTTTT. Translating gives CASSQTRVPNTGELFF.

J is TRBJ2-1 and V is TRBV7-8; the match to TRBD2 covers 9 bases. In germline, CDR1 is SGHVS, CDR2 FQNEAQ. Trimming cost V 2 bases and J 12 bases; bases outside gene matches: 8. This CDR3 region has 14 residues. The CDR3 coding sequence is TGTGCCAGCAGCTTATCGGCTAGCGGGATGTTGCAGTTCTTC. Protein product: CASSLSASGMLQFF.

The rearrangement links TRBV12-5 to TRBJ2-4; 9 bases are a match to TRBD1. After removal of 6 bases from V and 7 bases from J, the junction contained 4 bases not matched to a gene. The CDR3 has 13 amino acids. The germline gives CDR1 LGHNT, CDR2 FRNRAP. The CDR3 bases are TGTGCTAGTGGCCGGACAGGGGAGAACATTCAGTACTTC. Its translation is CASGRTGENIQYF.

The genes are TRBV10-2 and TRBJ1-1; D is unclear. CDR1 and CDR2 from the germline V gene are WSHSY and SAAADI. Trimming cost V 3 bases and J 8 bases, with 16 bases left between them. This CDR3 has 14 residues. The CDR3 sequence is CASSEKRVIGEAFF. The CDR3 nucleotides read TGCGCCAGCAGTGAAAAGAGGGTAATTGGAGAAGCTTTCTTT.

The V and J genes are TRBV30 and TRBJ2-1, with 10 bases aligning to TRBD1. The CDR3 loop spans 17 amino acids. CDR1 and CDR2 from the germline V gene are GTSNPN and SVGIG (reference sequence). The J segment lost 4 bases and the V segment lost 3 bases, leaving 12 bases of the junction unmatched. CDR3 sequence (DNA): TGTGCCTGGAGGCATAATACCGGGACAGGGGTATACAATGAGCAGTTCTTC. Protein product: CAWRHNTGTGVYNEQFF.

This clone has a single count. This rearrangement joins TRBV19 to TRBJ2-5, with 9 bases lining up with TRBD1. The CDR3 is made up of 14 amino acids. The ends lost 1 base at V and 7 bases at J; junction bases unmatched: 4. Germline V gene sequence: CDR1 LNHDA, CDR2 SQIVND (reference sequence). CDR3 residues: CASSIGTGVGTQYF. The CDR3 nucleotides are TGTGCCAGTAGTATAGGGACAGGGGTTGGGACCCAGTACTTC.

This chain links TRBV4-1 with TRBJ2-2, with TRBD1 matching over 7 bases. The junction had 10 bases not matched to a gene; V was cut back by 4 bases and J by 8 bases. CDR3 size: 15 residues. CDR1 is MGHRA and CDR2 is YSYEKL in the germline V gene. CDR3 residues: CASSRSNTGVGELFF. The CDR3 DNA reads TGCGCCAGCAGCCGTTCTAACACAGGGGTGGGGGAGCTGTTTTTT.

The genes are TRBV7-8 and TRBJ2-3, with 8 bases fitting TRBD1. This CDR3 region has 14 residues. V was clipped by 5 bases and J by 4 bases; unmatched bases: 5. Per the germline V gene, CDR1 is SGHVS and CDR2 is FQNEAQ. This CDR3 is CASSLGQGPDTQYF. CDR3 DNA sequence: TGTGCCAGCAGCCTTGGACAGGGCCCAGATACGCAGTATTTT.

This chain links TRBV6-5 with TRBJ1-4, with a possible D match to TRBD1 (6 bases). The CDR3 length is 15 residues. V was cut by 1 base and J by 3 bases, with 9 bases left in between. Germline V gene lookup returns CDR1 MNHEY and CDR2 SVGAGI. In DNA form, the CDR3 reads TGTGCCAGCAGTTACTACAGGGATTCTAATGAAAAACTGTTTTTT. Amino acid sequence: CASSYYRDSNEKLFF.

The V gene is TRBV4-2, the J gene TRBJ2-7, with 7 positions matching TRBD2. The V and J ends lost 0 bases and 2 bases, in that order; junction bases with no gene match: 4. The CDR3 has 15 amino acids. Germline values: CDR1 LGHNA, CDR2 YNFKEQ. CDR3 sequence: CASSQDTGGTYEQYF. The CDR3 nucleotides read TGTGCCAGCAGCCAAGATACGGGAGGAACCTACGAGCAGTACTTC.

The gene calls are TRBV6-5 and TRBJ2-7; possibly TRBD1 for D (6 bases). CDR3 length equals 13 residues. Between the trimmed V and J ends, which lost 6 bases and 4 bases, there was a span of 13 bases. The germline CDR1 and CDR2 sequences are MNHEY and SVGAGI. CDR3 sequence (DNA): TGTGCCAGCAGGACAGGTACGGGTTACGAGCAGTACTTC. Its protein product is CASRTGTGYEQYF.

The V gene is TRBV19, the J gene TRBJ1-2; 10 nucleotides align to TRBD1. The germline V gene encodes CDR1 LNHDA and CDR2 SQIVND (reference sequence). There are 16 residues in the CDR3. Trimming removed 4 bases from V and 8 bases from J; junction bases left unmatched: 13. The CDR3 DNA is TGTGCCAGTAGTACGAGACAGGGGGCGCGGACCGAAGGCTACACCTTC. Amino acids: CASSTRQGARTEGYTF. The full variable domain, in which reference TRBV19 and TRBJ1-2 provide the parts outside the CDR3, is DGGITQSPKYLFRKEGQNVTLSCEQNLNHDAMYWYRQDPGQGLRLIYYSQIVNDFQKGDIAEGYSVSREKKESFPLTVTSAQKNPTAFYLCASSTRQGARTEGYTFGSGTRLTVV.

The chain recombines TRBV27 with TRBJ2-3; 7 bases fit TRBD1. Trimming at V came to 7 bases and at J to 6 bases, leaving 10 bases not matched to a gene. The germline V gene has CDR1 MNHEY and CDR2 SMNVEV (reference sequence). This CDR3 has 14 residues. The CDR3 region is CASTVGGGDDTQYF. The CDR3 coding sequence is TGTGCCAGCACCGTAGGGGGCGGTGACGATACGCAGTATTTT.

This clone was seen a single time. The genes are TRBV9 and TRBJ2-5, with TRBD2 matching over 7 bases. Germline CDR1 and CDR2: SGDLS and YYNGEE. V lost 0 bases, J lost 2 bases, and 7 bases stayed unmatched. The CDR3 extends over 16 amino acids. CDR3 nucleotides: TGTGCCAGCAGCGTAGTTGCCGGGAGGTTGCAAGAGACCCAGTACTTC. Translating gives CASSVVAGRLQETQYF.

Here the CDR3 reads CAWSKGLAGGDEQFF. CDR3 DNA: TGTGCCTGGAGTAAAGGACTAGCGGGAGGAGATGAGCAGTTCTTC. The genes are TRBV30 and TRBJ2-1; TRBD2 matches 14 bases. This CDR3 is built from 15 residues. In germline, CDR1 is GTSNPN, CDR2 SVGIG (reference sequence). J gave up 8 bases and V 2 bases, and 5 bases lay outside the gene matches.

The chain joins TRBV19 to TRBJ2-5; 7 nucleotides match TRBD2. In germline, CDR1 is LNHDA, CDR2 SQIVND (reference sequence). After removal of 5 bases from V and 3 bases from J, the junction contained 6 bases not matched to a gene. The CDR3 consists of 14 residues. The CDR3 reads CASSWAGAEETQYF. In nucleotides, the CDR3 is TGTGCCAGTAGTTGGGCGGGAGCCGAAGAGACCCAGTACTTC.

This chain uses TRBV19 with TRBJ2-4, with TRBD2 as a possible D gene (6 bases). The CDR3 has 16 amino acids. Trimming stripped 6 bases from V and 6 bases from J, with 21 bases between. The germline V gene has CDR1 LNHDA and CDR2 SQIVND (reference sequence). The CDR3: CASSDYQEGGRNIQYF. CDR3 DNA: TGTGCCAGTAGCGATTATCAGGAGGGTGGAAGAAACATTCAGTACTTC. Drawing the rest from reference TRBV19 and TRBJ2-4, the complete variable domain is DGGITQSPKYLFRKEGQNVTLSCEQNLNHDAMYWYRQDPGQGLRLIYYSQIVNDFQKGDIAEGYSVSREKKESFPLTVTSAQKNPTAFYLCASSDYQEGGRNIQYFGAGTRLSVL.

This clone was seen only once. The CDR3 is CASKLQGSLGETQYF. The DNA of the CDR3 is TGTGCCAGCAAATTACAGGGATCGCTCGGAGAGACCCAGTACTTC. The rearrangement links TRBV11-2 to TRBJ2-5, with D perhaps TRBD1 (6 bases). V lost 7 bases, J lost 4 bases, and 19 bases lay in between. CDR1 is SGHAT, CDR2 FQNNGV, per germline. This CDR3 is 15 amino acids long.